This is a list of T cell receptor beta chains from one sample in a study of spatial heterogeneity in lung cancer. TCRdb recomputed calls from the 5' RACE reads with MiXCR, one row per CDR3 protein. The table records tens of thousands of distinct CDR3 sequences, approximately 12% of them present only once. Here the sequenced sample was PBMCs, taken at surgery. The receptor set was obtained from a male donor with early-stage non-small cell lung cancer. Each CDR3 is given with its conserved first and last residue. The order of the fields is CDR3 length, J gene, V gene, D gene, CDR3 protein. The D gene is left open where the match is weak.

cdr3_length: 12; j_call: TRBJ2-3; v_call: TRBV20-1; d_call: .; cdr3_aa: CSAIEIADTQYF
cdr3_length: 13; j_call: TRBJ2-2; v_call: TRBV18; d_call: .; cdr3_aa: CASSPMDTGELFF
cdr3_length: 15; j_call: TRBJ2-5; v_call: TRBV5-5; d_call: TRBD1; cdr3_aa: CASSSQGFDQETQYF
cdr3_length: 13; j_call: TRBJ2-2; v_call: TRBV12-3/TRBV12-4; d_call: .; cdr3_aa: CASSLVSPGELFF
cdr3_length: 14; j_call: TRBJ2-5; v_call: TRBV7-2; d_call: TRBD2; cdr3_aa: CASSVPLAEETQYF
cdr3_length: 14; j_call: TRBJ1-6; v_call: TRBV5-4; d_call: .; cdr3_aa: CASSLVPFNSPLHF
cdr3_length: 15; j_call: TRBJ2-7; v_call: TRBV7-8; d_call: .; cdr3_aa: CASSLMRVEGYEQYF
cdr3_length: 18; j_call: TRBJ1-1; v_call: TRBV16; d_call: TRBD1; cdr3_aa: CASSQSITVGRGRTEAFF
cdr3_length: 14; j_call: TRBJ2-7; v_call: TRBV10-3; d_call: TRBD2; cdr3_aa: CAISEREASYEQYF
cdr3_length: 14; j_call: TRBJ2-3; v_call: TRBV7-9; d_call: .; cdr3_aa: CASSPLELADTQYF
cdr3_length: 15; j_call: TRBJ2-1; v_call: TRBV3-1; d_call: .; cdr3_aa: CASSFLAGANNEQFF
cdr3_length: 17; j_call: TRBJ1-2; v_call: TRBV29-1; d_call: .; cdr3_aa: CSVEVPGQRSQGNGYTF
cdr3_length: 16; j_call: TRBJ2-2; v_call: TRBV13; d_call: TRBD2; cdr3_aa: CASSRTSGILTGELFF
cdr3_length: 17; j_call: TRBJ1-6; v_call: TRBV27; d_call: TRBD1; cdr3_aa: CASSFLRQGGRNSPLHF
cdr3_length: 15; j_call: TRBJ2-5; v_call: TRBV6-2/TRBV6-3; d_call: TRBD2; cdr3_aa: CASSPRTSGQETQYF
cdr3_length: 15; j_call: TRBJ2-1; v_call: TRBV5-1; d_call: .; cdr3_aa: CASSLSGGGYNEQFF
cdr3_length: 14; j_call: TRBJ2-3; v_call: TRBV5-1; d_call: .; cdr3_aa: CASSLTGFTDTQYF
cdr3_length: 13; j_call: TRBJ2-1; v_call: TRBV5-1; d_call: .; cdr3_aa: CASSLEAYNEQFF
cdr3_length: 13; j_call: TRBJ1-6; v_call: TRBV3-1; d_call: .; cdr3_aa: CASSQPDNSPLHF
cdr3_length: 18; j_call: TRBJ2-7; v_call: TRBV28; d_call: TRBD1; cdr3_aa: CASSYQLRDRANSYEQYF
cdr3_length: 13; j_call: TRBJ1-2; v_call: TRBV28; d_call: TRBD1; cdr3_aa: CASSSGQGGGYTF
cdr3_length: 17; j_call: TRBJ2-2; v_call: TRBV7-7; d_call: TRBD1; cdr3_aa: CASSLGPGGRATGELFF
cdr3_length: 13; j_call: TRBJ2-5; v_call: TRBV4-3; d_call: .; cdr3_aa: CASSQFEGETQYF
cdr3_length: 15; j_call: TRBJ2-7; v_call: TRBV5-5; d_call: TRBD1; cdr3_aa: CASSPRTGRSYEQYF
cdr3_length: 13; j_call: TRBJ2-3; v_call: TRBV29-1; d_call: .; cdr3_aa: CSVEDQGEDTQYF
cdr3_length: 13; j_call: TRBJ1-1; v_call: TRBV28; d_call: .; cdr3_aa: CASSLWFEGEAFF
cdr3_length: 14; j_call: TRBJ1-5; v_call: TRBV6-2/TRBV6-3; d_call: .; cdr3_aa: CASSYIGGNQPQHF
cdr3_length: 15; j_call: TRBJ2-7; v_call: TRBV7-9; d_call: TRBD1; cdr3_aa: CASSQGQGSSYEQYF
cdr3_length: 16; j_call: TRBJ1-5; v_call: TRBV6-2/TRBV6-3; d_call: .; cdr3_aa: CASTPGGAGSNQPQHF
cdr3_length: 15; j_call: TRBJ1-1; v_call: TRBV2; d_call: .; cdr3_aa: CASSQQGRGSTEAFF
cdr3_length: 13; j_call: TRBJ1-2; v_call: TRBV28; d_call: TRBD1; cdr3_aa: CASRRTGGHGYTF
cdr3_length: 15; j_call: TRBJ2-3; v_call: TRBV6-2/TRBV6-3; d_call: .; cdr3_aa: CASSYSMALGDTQYF
cdr3_length: 15; j_call: TRBJ1-2; v_call: TRBV28; d_call: .; cdr3_aa: CASSLVNPVNYGYTF
cdr3_length: 13; j_call: TRBJ2-5; v_call: TRBV30; d_call: .; cdr3_aa: CAWSGEGGETQYF
cdr3_length: 13; j_call: TRBJ2-1; v_call: TRBV5-1; d_call: .; cdr3_aa: CASTLDRGGEQFF
cdr3_length: 18; j_call: TRBJ2-7; v_call: TRBV6-5; d_call: .; cdr3_aa: CASSLLTPAASASYEQYF
cdr3_length: 14; j_call: TRBJ2-7; v_call: TRBV28; d_call: TRBD2; cdr3_aa: CASSILAVTYEQYF
cdr3_length: 11; j_call: TRBJ1-1; v_call: TRBV7-9; d_call: .; cdr3_aa: CASSLYTEAFF
cdr3_length: 11; j_call: TRBJ2-5; v_call: TRBV3-1; d_call: .; cdr3_aa: CASRISETQYF
cdr3_length: 15; j_call: TRBJ1-1; v_call: TRBV20-1; d_call: .; cdr3_aa: CSARRGERKNTEAFF
cdr3_length: 15; j_call: TRBJ1-5; v_call: TRBV2; d_call: TRBD1; cdr3_aa: CASSEGGQDHQPQHF
cdr3_length: 16; j_call: TRBJ2-2; v_call: TRBV7-3; d_call: .; cdr3_aa: CASSRDPGLYTGELFF
cdr3_length: 14; j_call: TRBJ2-7; v_call: TRBV19; d_call: .; cdr3_aa: CASSLQGSSYEQYF
cdr3_length: 15; j_call: TRBJ1-5; v_call: TRBV20-1; d_call: TRBD1; cdr3_aa: CSAGDRGYSNQPQHF
cdr3_length: 17; j_call: TRBJ2-1; v_call: TRBV28; d_call: .; cdr3_aa: CASSLLGGPSSYNEQFF
cdr3_length: 16; j_call: TRBJ2-1; v_call: TRBV9; d_call: TRBD2; cdr3_aa: CASSVVAGGFYNEQFF
cdr3_length: 15; j_call: TRBJ2-1; v_call: TRBV4-1; d_call: TRBD2; cdr3_aa: CASSRTSGSYNEQFF
cdr3_length: 12; j_call: TRBJ1-5; v_call: TRBV6-2/TRBV6-3; d_call: .; cdr3_aa: CASTNRGQPQHF
cdr3_length: 20; j_call: TRBJ2-3; v_call: TRBV7-9; d_call: TRBD2; cdr3_aa: CASSPPARVVRESLTDTQYF
cdr3_length: 15; j_call: TRBJ2-3; v_call: TRBV7-2; d_call: TRBD2; cdr3_aa: CASSPNPSGRDTQYF
cdr3_length: 14; j_call: TRBJ2-1; v_call: TRBV6-1; d_call: TRBD2; cdr3_aa: CASSVGLAGGSWFF
cdr3_length: 17; j_call: TRBJ1-5; v_call: TRBV6-2/TRBV6-3; d_call: TRBD1; cdr3_aa: CASSYSGATGNGQPQHF
cdr3_length: 14; j_call: TRBJ1-1; v_call: TRBV29-1; d_call: .; cdr3_aa: CSLRAVQLGTEAFF
cdr3_length: 15; j_call: TRBJ2-1; v_call: TRBV27; d_call: .; cdr3_aa: CASSWRDRPYNEQFF
cdr3_length: 14; j_call: TRBJ2-7; v_call: TRBV15; d_call: TRBD1; cdr3_aa: CATKRDRGAYEQYF